This T cell receptor (beta chain) emerged from a study of T cell responses to AZD1222 COVID-19 vaccine. Produced via immunoSEQ multiplex PCR; TCRdb's table is partial and in-frame only. The sample has about 120,000 clones; about 90% are singletons. The study's findings and limits: Variant regions that are unmutated are reportedly the target of nearly half of spike-specific TCRs.

This CDR3 has 10 amino acids. Germline values: CDR1 DFQATT, CDR2 SNEGSKA (reference sequence). Second-dose timings of about 4 or about 12 weeks were pooled. Regarding this clone: What it binds is not known.

The chain links TRBV20-1 to TRBJ1-2; D ambiguous. The clonotype comes from an adult who received the AZD1222 COVID-19 vaccine. The specimen was peripheral blood, collected 28 days after the second AZD1222 dose. The CDR3: CRVAGDGYTF. The CDR3 nucleotides are TGCAGGGTTGCGGGAGATGGCTACACCTTC.